These T cell receptor beta chains were read from a single sample in a study of neurological immune-mediated disorders. TCRdb processed the 5' RACE reads anew with MiXCR; each CDR3 protein has one entry. The table includes fewer than 40,000 distinct CDR3 sequences, approximately 5.3% detected once. Source material: CD4+ T cells from blood. All receptors come from a woman aged 50 to 60 in good health. CDR3s include the opening cysteine and the closing phenylalanine or tryptophan. The D gene is left open where the match is weak. Clone size is shown for a subset of rows, as once, few, many or a class of expanded clone.

D gene	clone size	V gene	J gene	CDR3 protein	CDR3 DNA
.	many	TRBV15	TRBJ2-3	CATSLRGAPTDTQYF	TGTGCCACCAGCCTACGGGGGGCCCCCACAGATACGCAGTATTTT
.	medium-sized	TRBV5-1	TRBJ2-3	CASSTQGGGTDTQYF	TGCGCCAGCAGCACACAGGGTGGGGGCACAGATACGCAGTATTTT
.	.	TRBV5-1	TRBJ2-2	CASSLDTGPNLGELFF	TGCGCCAGCAGCTTGGACACAGGGCCCAATCTCGGGGAGCTGTTTTTT
.	many	TRBV29-1	TRBJ2-3	CSVVGLAGSTDTQYF	TGCAGCGTTGTAGGTCTAGCTGGCAGCACAGATACGCAGTATTTT
.	many	TRBV7-2	TRBJ2-7	CASSLGVDYEQYF	TGTGCCAGCAGCTTAGGGGTTGACTACGAGCAGTACTTC
.	many	TRBV6-2/TRBV6-3	TRBJ2-1	CASSKTVEQFF	TGTGCCAGCAGTAAGACTGTTGAGCAGTTCTTC
.	many	TRBV6-6	TRBJ2-1	CASVGPSYNEQFF	TGTGCCAGCGTGGGGCCGTCCTACAATGAGCAGTTCTTC
.	many	TRBV5-1	TRBJ1-6	CASSLVAGQGNSPLHF	TGCGCCAGCAGCTTGGTAGCAGGACAAGGAAATTCACCCCTCCACTTT
.	many	TRBV10-3	TRBJ2-2	CAISALVGQLTTGELFF	TGTGCCATCAGTGCTTTGGTAGGGCAGCTGACAACCGGGGAGCTGTTTTTT
TRBD1	many	TRBV5-1	TRBJ2-7	CASAEGASYEQYF	TGCGCCAGCGCCGAGGGGGCTTCCTACGAGCAGTACTTC
.	many	TRBV12-3/TRBV12-4	TRBJ1-2	CASSLGGVGGGYTF	TGTGCCAGCAGTTTAGGAGGGGTTGGGGGCGGCTACACCTTC
.	medium-sized	TRBV7-9	TRBJ2-7	CASSDNTYEQYF	TGTGCCAGCAGCGACAACACCTACGAGCAGTACTTC
TRBD1	once	TRBV10-1	TRBJ1-1	CASSDRGGTEAFF	TGCGCCAGCAGCGACAGGGGGGGCACTGAAGCTTTCTTT
.	few	TRBV11-3	TRBJ1-1	CASSLVNSKNTEAFF	TGTGCCAGCAGCTTAGTCAACTCTAAGAACACTGAAGCTTTCTTT
TRBD1	many	TRBV20-1	TRBJ2-7	CSASGGTGDNYEQYF	TGCAGTGCTAGCGGAGGGACAGGGGACAACTACGAGCAGTACTTC
.	many	TRBV24-1	TRBJ1-6	CATSEDGNSPLHF	TGTGCCACCTCCGAAGATGGGAATTCACCCCTCCACTTT
TRBD2	medium-sized	TRBV7-2	TRBJ2-1	CASSPRSGGLYNEQFF	TGTGCCAGCAGCCCACGTAGCGGGGGCCTCTACAATGAGCAGTTCTTC
.	many	TRBV27	TRBJ1-6	CASSLYLDLGSPLHF	TGTGCCAGCAGCTTGTACCTAGATCTGGGCTCACCCCTCCACTTT
.	many	TRBV5-1	TRBJ2-2	CASSSGIKQNTGELFF	TGCGCCAGCAGCTCAGGGATCAAACAGAATACCGGGGAGCTGTTTTTT
TRBD1	many	TRBV4-3	TRBJ2-2	CASSLHRGLNTGELFF	TGCGCCAGCAGCCTCCACAGGGGGCTTAACACCGGGGAGCTGTTTTTT
.	many	TRBV9	TRBJ2-5	CASSSHIAETQYF	TGTGCCAGCAGCTCCCATATCGCGGAGACCCAGTACTTC
.	many	TRBV7-2	TRBJ1-6	CASSLGGSPLHF	TGTGCCAGCAGCTTGGGGGGATCACCCCTCCACTTT
TRBD1	many	TRBV5-1	TRBJ2-7	CASSLAGQGYEQYF	TGCGCCAGCAGCTTGGCGGGACAGGGCTACGAGCAGTACTTC
TRBD2	many	TRBV20-1	TRBJ2-5	CSATLAGVQETQYF	TGCAGTGCAACTTTGGCGGGAGTACAAGAGACCCAGTACTTC
TRBD1	many	TRBV20-1	TRBJ1-6	CSAPQGQVANSPLHF	TGCAGTGCTCCACAGGGGCAGGTTGCTAATTCACCCCTCCACTTT
TRBD1	many	TRBV6-5	TRBJ1-1	CASSYGDRGGTEAFF	TGTGCCAGCAGTTACGGAGACAGGGGAGGCACTGAAGCTTTCTTT
TRBD2	many	TRBV7-2	TRBJ2-1	CASSLQSSLAGSNEQFF	TGTGCCAGCAGCTTACAGAGTAGTCTAGCGGGATCCAATGAGCAGTTCTTC
.	.	TRBV28	TRBJ2-4	CAISLIRGNIQYF	TGTGCCATTAGTCTAATCCGGGGAAACATTCAGTACTTC
.	.	TRBV6-1	TRBJ1-5	CASSEVPVLSNQPQHF	TGTGCCAGCAGTGAAGTGCCAGTACTCAGCAATCAGCCCCAGCATTTT
.	many	TRBV7-2	TRBJ1-1	CASSSSPGALMNTEAFF	TGTGCCAGCAGCTCGTCCCCAGGGGCCCTGATGAACACTGAAGCTTTCTTT
.	few	TRBV7-3	TRBJ2-2	CASSLDITGELFF	TGTGCCAGCAGCTTAGATATCACCGGGGAGCTGTTTTTT
.	many	TRBV3-1	TRBJ1-1	CASSPKRRDTEAFF	TGTGCCAGCAGCCCTAAAAGGAGGGACACTGAAGCTTTCTTT
.	many	TRBV5-6	TRBJ2-7	CASSLGGVREQYF	TGTGCCAGCAGCTTGGGAGGGGTTCGCGAGCAGTACTTC
.	many	TRBV20-1	TRBJ1-1	CSARGSGGFRNTEAFF	TGCAGTGCTAGAGGGTCGGGTGGGTTCCGGAACACTGAAGCTTTCTTT
TRBD2	many	TRBV20-1	TRBJ2-3	CSASSVGSGSSADTQYF	TGCAGTGCTAGTTCTGTTGGGAGCGGGAGTAGCGCAGATACGCAGTATTTT
.	few	TRBV15	TRBJ2-7	CATSRERAGDEQYF	TGTGCCACCAGCAGAGAGAGGGCAGGGGACGAGCAGTACTTC
.	many	TRBV20-1	TRBJ1-5	CSAARRGQPQHF	TGCAGTGCCGCGCGACGGGGTCAGCCCCAGCATTTT
.	many	TRBV9	TRBJ2-2	CASSSGLNTGELFF	TGTGCCAGCTCCAGCGGGCTGAACACCGGGGAGCTGTTTTTT
.	many	TRBV7-2	TRBJ1-1	CASSLSIQDTEAFF	TGTGCCAGCAGCTTATCAATTCAGGACACTGAAGCTTTCTTT
.	many	TRBV6-5	TRBJ2-1	CASSSGQQQFF	TGTGCCAGCAGTTCCGGACAGCAACAGTTCTTC
.	.	TRBV24-1	TRBJ1-5	CATSDSQPQHF	TGTGCCACCAGTGACTCTCAGCCCCAGCATTTT
.	many	TRBV20-1	TRBJ2-7	CSARSGGGSLRGNYEQYF	TGCAGTGCTAGGAGTGGGGGCGGATCCTTGCGTGGTAACTACGAGCAGTACTTC
.	many	TRBV6-2/TRBV6-3	TRBJ1-5	CASSYSQNQPQHF	TGTGCCAGCAGTTACTCGCAGAATCAGCCCCAGCATTTT
.	many	TRBV5-1	TRBJ1-4	CASSRTERNEKLFF	TGCGCCAGCAGCCGGACAGAGAGAAATGAAAAACTGTTTTTT
.	many	TRBV10-3	TRBJ1-2	CAISESGSGYGYTF	TGTGCCATCAGTGAGTCCGGTTCGGGGTATGGCTACACCTTC
.	many	TRBV20-1	TRBJ1-5	CSASWGVSNQPQHF	TGCAGTGCTAGTTGGGGGGTTAGCAATCAGCCCCAGCATTTT
.	many	TRBV6-5	TRBJ2-1	CASSVGSIGRRSYNEQFF	TGTGCCAGCAGCGTAGGGTCGATTGGCAGGAGGAGTTACAATGAGCAGTTCTTC
.	many	TRBV7-2	TRBJ2-2	CASSLSAVLNTGELFF	TGTGCCAGCAGCTTATCCGCGGTCTTGAACACCGGGGAGCTGTTTTTT
TRBD1	.	TRBV4-1	TRBJ2-1	CASSRDRDEFDEQFF	TGCGCCAGCAGTCGGGACAGGGACGAATTCGATGAGCAGTTCTTC
.	.	TRBV28	TRBJ1-1	CASHIGRAEAFF	TGTGCCAGCCATATAGGGAGGGCTGAAGCTTTCTTT
.	many	TRBV10-3	TRBJ1-6	CAISESGANNSPLHF	TGTGCCATCAGTGAGTCGGGGGCCAATAATTCACCCCTCCACTTT